Shown below are 22 T cell receptor beta chains from a single sample sequenced in a study of T-cell reconstitution after alpha-beta-depleted transplantation in children. Unique molecular identifiers featured in how the TCRbeta library was prepared. TCRdb recomputed calls from the PCR reads with MiXCR, one row per CDR3 protein. The table has some 150,000 distinct CDR3 sequences, 7.5% to 9% seen once; the top ten hold around 18%. The sequenced sample was PBMCs, mostly from graft donor cells, obtained 180 days after TCRalphabeta/CD19-depleted stem cell transplant. Receptors originate from a female patient under 10 years old who had a stem cell transplant for congenital amegakaryocytic thrombocytopenia, so the T cells may come from the graft donor.

As regards this clonotype: This sequence may be a read error, since a much larger clone differs from it by one base. The chain has TRBV11-2 and TRBJ2-2, with TRBD2 matching 10 bases. CDR1 and CDR2 (germline): SGHAT, FQNNGV. The CDR3 extends over 18 amino acids. The CDR3: CASSSKGLAVKNTGERFF. CDR3 coding DNA: TGTGCCAGCAGCTCTAAAGGACTAGCGGTAAAGAACACCGGGGAGCGGTTTTTT.

This clonotype came up many times. The chain uses TRBV20-1 and TRBJ2-1; TRBD2 matches at 7 bases. The V gene's germline CDR1 is DFQATT and CDR2 SNEGSKA (reference sequence). The V segment lost 3 bases and the J segment 9 bases; nucleotides outside the gene matches: 5. This CDR3 has 12 residues. DNA for the CDR3: TGCAGTGCTAGGTCCCGGGAGGCTGAGCAGTTCTTC. Its translation: CSARSREAEQFF.

This clonotype came up many times. The genes are TRBV7-9 and TRBJ2-1; 9 bases line up with TRBD2. The length of the CDR3 is 17 residues. The germline V gene has CDR1 SEHNR and CDR2 FQNEAQ (reference sequence). The V and J ends lost 0 bases and 2 bases, in that order; junction bases with no gene match: 5. In DNA, the CDR3 is TGTGCCAGCAGCTTAGCGGGCAAGCGGGGGGCCTACAATGAGCAGTTCTTC. This encodes CASSLAGKRGAYNEQFF.

This clonotype was found once. The chain combines TRBV4-2 with TRBJ2-2; D is ambiguous. V was shortened by 1 base and J by 1 base, with 10 bases between the two germline ends. The CDR3 length is 16 residues. CDR1 is LGHNA, CDR2 YNFKEQ, per germline. The CDR3 spells CASSQGRRRNTGELFF. DNA of the CDR3: TGTGCCAGCAGCCAAGGCCGGCGTAGGAACACCGGGGAGCTGTTTTTT.

The chain couples TRBV5-1 to TRBJ2-3; D is unclear. Trimming pared 5 bases from V and 4 bases from J, leaving 11 bases between. Germline V CDR1 and CDR2: SGHRS, YFSETQ. CDR3 length: 13 amino acids. The CDR3 sequence: CASSLVGADTQYF. In nucleotides, the CDR3 is TGCGCCAGCAGTCTGGTGGGTGCAGATACGCAGTATTTT. Based on the CDR3 plus reference TRBV5-1 and TRBJ2-3, the full variable domain is KAGVTQTPRYLIKTRGQQVTLSCSPISGHRSVSWYQQTPGQGLQFLFEYFSETQRNKGNFPGRFSGRQFSNSRSEMNVSTLELGDSALYLCASSLVGADTQYFGPGTRLTVL.

V usage is TRBV6-5 and J usage is TRBJ1-4; 7 bases match TRBD1. Germline values: CDR1 MNHEY, CDR2 SVGAGI. The ends lost 4 bases at V and 11 bases at J; junction bases unmatched: 10. This CDR3 is 14 amino acids long. This CDR3 is CASSSTGTGPKLFF. CDR3 nucleotides: TGTGCCAGCAGTTCGACAGGGACGGGGCCGAAACTGTTTTTT.

This clonotype was picked up many times. Relative to the germline gene, one junction end is altered; a read error may explain this. The chain employs TRBV5-1 and TRBJ2-3; D is perhaps TRBD2 (6 bases). Germline V gene data show CDR1 as SGHRS and CDR2 as YFSETQ. The CDR3 length is 14 residues. The CDR3 reads CASSLGAGTDTQYF. CDR3 in DNA: TGTGCCAGCAGCTTAGGGGCGGGAACAGATACGCAGTATTTT.

There are many counts of this clonotype. The CDR3 DNA reads as TGTGCCAGCAGCTTGGGCCAGGGGGCGGTATGGGAGACCCAGTACTTC. Protein product: CASSLGQGAVWETQYF. The chain has TRBV5-5 and TRBJ2-5; TRBD1 matches 8 bases. Germline assignment: CDR1 SGHKS and CDR2 YYEKEE (reference sequence). The CDR3 contains 16 residues. V gave up 0 bases and J gave up 5 bases; unmatched junction bases: 9.

The table lists this clonotype with many counts. The chain links TRBV5-1 to TRBJ2-1, with a weak D call TRBD1 (6 bases). V shed 3 bases and J shed 6 bases, with 10 bases lying between them. The germline V gene has CDR1 SGHRS and CDR2 YFSETQ. This CDR3 spans 13 amino acids. The CDR3 sequence: CASSSDSFNEQFF. The DNA of the CDR3 is TGCGCCAGCAGCTCGGACAGCTTCAATGAGCAGTTCTTC. Combining the CDR3 with reference TRBV5-1 and TRBJ2-1 gives the whole variable domain KAGVTQTPRYLIKTRGQQVTLSCSPISGHRSVSWYQQTPGQGLQFLFEYFSETQRNKGNFPGRFSGRQFSNSRSEMNVSTLELGDSALYLCASSSDSFNEQFFGPGTRLTVL.

This clonotype has only a few counts. In DNA form, the CDR3 reads TGTGCCAGCAGCTTGGATGAGTCGACCCAGTACTTC. Translated, it gives CASSLDESTQYF. The rearrangement joins TRBV5-6 to TRBJ2-5, with D unclear. Germline V gene data show CDR1 as SGHDT and CDR2 as YYEEEE. V shed 0 bases and J shed 7 bases, with 7 bases lying between them. The CDR3 consists of 12 residues.

This clonotype has a count of ten or more. The gene calls are TRBV12-3 or TRBV12-4 and TRBJ1-5; D is undetermined. Trimming stripped 3 bases from V and 3 bases from J, with 9 bases between. The CDR3 runs to 14 residues. The CDR3 nucleotides read TGTGCCAGCAGTTTGGGCCTTTTCAATCAGCCCCAGCATTTT. It is translated as CASSLGLFNQPQHF.

There are many counts of this clonotype. This sequence joins TRBV6-1 and TRBJ1-2; no firm D call. Germline CDR1 MNHNS, CDR2 SASEGT. Trimming removed 1 base from V and 4 bases from J, with 10 bases in between. This CDR3 has 14 amino acids. CDR3 DNA sequence: TGTGCCAGCAGTGAAGGTTCGGCCTTCTATGGCTACACCTTC. Encoded protein: CASSEGSAFYGYTF.

This clonotype was seen a handful of times. The chain has TRBV7-6 and TRBJ2-5; the D gene could be TRBD1 or TRBD2 (5 bases each). Germline loops: CDR1 SGHVS, CDR2 FNYEAQ. CDR3 length: 15 amino acids. V lost 5 bases and J lost 2, with 15 bases in between. CDR3 loop: CASSLIPGRQETQYF. The CDR3 region has the DNA TGTGCCAGCAGCCTAATCCCGGGACGGCAAGAGACCCAGTACTTC.

The chain uses TRBV28 and TRBJ2-1; TRBD2 agrees at 8 bases. Losses at the gene ends were 5 bases for V and 4 bases for J; bases not matched to a gene: 7. The CDR3 is 15 residues long. Germline CDR1 is MDHEN and CDR2 is SYDVKM. In DNA, the CDR3 is TGTGCCAGCAGTCCACTACTAGCGGAGTACAATGAGCAGTTCTTC. It codes for CASSPLLAEYNEQFF.

Ten or more counts support this clonotype. The chain couples TRBV20-1 to TRBJ2-7; tentatively, D is TRBD1 or TRBD2 (5 bases each). The CDR3 has 12 amino acids. Trimming took 6 bases from V and 5 from J, leaving 14 bases between them. CDR1 and CDR2 (germline): DFQATT, SNEGSKA (reference sequence). CDR3 nucleotide sequence: TGCAGTGCCAGCACGAGGGGCGACGAGCAGTACTTC. Translated, it gives CSASTRGDEQYF.

Comment on this clonotype: A much larger clone lies one base from this, so it may be a read error. The CDR3 nucleotides are TGTGCCAGCAGTTACCGGGGGGCATTTGGCTACACCTTC. Encoded protein: CASSYRGAFGYTF. The chain joins TRBV6-5 to TRBJ1-2; D perhaps matches TRBD1 (6 bases). Deletions cut 2 bases from V and 7 bases from J, with 11 bases between. The germline gives CDR1 MNHEY, CDR2 SVGAGI. The CDR3 sequence is 13 residues long.

In its sample, this clonotype was seen many times. This chain links TRBV20-1 with TRBJ1-5; D unresolved. Germline assignment: CDR1 DFQATT and CDR2 SNEGSKA (reference sequence). The germline V and J ends were trimmed by 5 bases and 0 bases, with 20 bases remaining between them. This CDR3 region has 17 residues. The CDR3 DNA reads TGCAGTGCTTCCCCGTTCGAACGGAGAGATAGCAATCAGCCCCAGCATTTT. This sequence encodes CSASPFERRDSNQPQHF.

This clonotype was observed a handful of times. The CDR3 nucleotides read TGTGCCAGCAGTTTCGGCGACAGGCGGCCCTACGAGCAGTACTTC. Translation: CASSFGDRRPYEQYF. This chain joins TRBV28 and TRBJ2-7, with TRBD1 as a possible D gene (6 bases). The CDR3 contains 15 residues. Germline V gene sequence: CDR1 MDHEN, CDR2 SYDVKM. The ends were cut back, 3 bases at V and 2 bases at J, with 14 bases in the middle.

This clonotype appeared many times. The V and J genes are TRBV20-1 and TRBJ2-1; TRBD2 aligns across 7 bases. CDR1 is DFQATT and CDR2 is SNEGSKA in the germline V gene (reference sequence). CDR3 length: 14 residues. The V gene end was trimmed by 3 bases and the J gene end by 5 bases; junction bases not matched to a gene: 7. The CDR3 is CSASAEGGNNEQFF. CDR3 in DNA: TGCAGTGCTAGTGCTGAGGGAGGGAACAATGAGCAGTTCTTC.

This clonotype was recorded at least ten times. V is TRBV29-1 and J is TRBJ2-5; TRBD1 matches at 9 bases. The germline CDR1 and CDR2 sequences are SQVTM and ANQGSEA. V was clipped by 6 bases and J by 4 bases; unmatched bases: 9. The CDR3 extends over 14 amino acids. DNA of the CDR3: TGCAGCGTGTTGACAGGGGGGAAGGTAGAGACCCAGTACTTC. Protein: CSVLTGGKVETQYF.

This clonotype showed up many times. The J gene is TRBJ2-3, the V gene TRBV5-1, with 9 bases lining up with TRBD1. There are 15 residues in the CDR3. Germline V gene data show CDR1 as SGHRS and CDR2 as YFSETQ. The junction had 8 bases not matched to a gene; V was cut back by 0 bases and J by 9 bases. The CDR3 coding sequence is TGCGCCAGCAGCTTGGGGGACAGGGCAGGTGGGACGCAGTATTTT. It codes for CASSLGDRAGGTQYF. Full variable domain (outside the CDR3, taken from reference TRBV5-1 and TRBJ2-3): KAGVTQTPRYLIKTRGQQVTLSCSPISGHRSVSWYQQTPGQGLQFLFEYFSETQRNKGNFPGRFSGRQFSNSRSEMNVSTLELGDSALYLCASSLGDRAGGTQYFGPGTRLTVL.

This clonotype showed up many times. CDR3 residues: CASSYVASTVDTQYF. Written as DNA, the CDR3 is TGTGCCAGCAGTTACGTTGCTTCCACTGTGGATACGCAGTATTTT. The gene calls are TRBV6-5 and TRBJ2-3, with D unclear. Germline V CDR1 and CDR2: MNHEY, SVGAGI. V gave up 2 bases and J gave up 6 bases, with 15 bases separating them. This CDR3 is 15 amino acids long.